This T cell receptor (beta chain) was retrieved from a study of blood T cell repertoires in COVID-19. Between the trimmed V and J ends, which lost 6 bases and 6 bases, there was a span of 12 bases. The CDR3 spans 13 residues. Some clones are missing from TCRdb's copy, which holds only in-frame ones; the method was immunoSEQ multiplex PCR. The table includes fewer than 400,000 clones, around 90% detected once. The chain links TRBV12-3 or TRBV12-4 to TRBJ1-5, with a weak D call TRBD1 (6 bases). The sequence was obtained from a young woman who had recovered from COVID-19. The sequenced sample was PBMCs or T cells enriched from blood (not recorded which). CDR3 DNA: TGTGCCAGCAGGGGGGCAAAAATTCAGCCCCAGCATTTT. It encodes CASRGAKIQPQHF.